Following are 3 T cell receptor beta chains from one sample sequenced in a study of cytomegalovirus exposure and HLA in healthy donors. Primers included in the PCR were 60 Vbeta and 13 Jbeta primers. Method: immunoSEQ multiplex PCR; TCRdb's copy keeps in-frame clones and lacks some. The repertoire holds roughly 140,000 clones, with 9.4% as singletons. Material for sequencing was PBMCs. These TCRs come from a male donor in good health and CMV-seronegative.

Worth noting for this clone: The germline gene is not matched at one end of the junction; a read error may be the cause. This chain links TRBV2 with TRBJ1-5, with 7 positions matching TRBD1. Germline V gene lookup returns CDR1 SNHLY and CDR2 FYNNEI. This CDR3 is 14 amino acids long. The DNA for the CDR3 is TGTGCCAGCAGTGGGACAGGAAAGAATCAGCCCCAGAATTTT. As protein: CASSGTGKNQPQNF.

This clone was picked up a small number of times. The CDR3 sequence is CASSLAGGPYEQYF. For the CDR3, the DNA is TGTGCCAGCAGTTTAGCGGGAGGGCCTTACGAGCAGTACTTC. The chain combines TRBV27 with TRBJ2-7, with TRBD2 matching over 9 bases. The CDR3 loop spans 14 amino acids. CDR1 is MNHEY, CDR2 SMNVEV, per germline (reference sequence). J was trimmed by 4 bases and V by 2 bases; bases with no gene match: 3.

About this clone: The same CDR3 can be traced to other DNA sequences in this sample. DNA of the CDR3: TGTGCCAGCAGCCTTGCAGGGGGCAATCAGCCCCAGCATTTT. Translated, it gives CASSLAGGNQPQHF. The chain links TRBV28 to TRBJ1-5; a weak D match, TRBD1 (6 bases). The CDR3 runs 14 residues. The V gene lost 6 bases and the J gene lost 2 bases, with 11 bases spanning the gap. Per the germline V gene, CDR1 is MDHEN and CDR2 is SYDVKM.